These 11 T cell receptor beta chains share one sample of origin, sequenced in a study of blood T cells in healthy people across ages. Combining a sample-barcoded 5' primer with a J-beta primer mix, a second PCR ran for 7 to 11 cycles. Using its own MiXCR run on the 5' RACE reads, TCRdb lists one record per CDR3 protein. The sample includes 1.5 million to 2 million distinct CDR3 sequences, 25% to 30% seen only once; the top ten take 7.7%. Sample: blood. The receptors were sampled from a woman aged 25 to 39 in good health.

This sequence joins TRBV6-2 or TRBV6-3 and TRBJ1-5; TRBD1 aligns across 10 bases. The germline CDR1 and CDR2 sequences are MNHEY and SVGEGT. V lost 7 bases, J lost 0 bases, and 15 bases stayed unmatched. The CDR3 runs 19 residues. The chain's CDR3 is CASNPIWDRGKTSNQPQHF. CDR3 nucleotide sequence: TGTGCCAGCAATCCTATATGGGACAGGGGAAAAACTAGCAATCAGCCCCAGCATTTT.

This clonotype turned up a few times. The rearrangement uses TRBV28 and TRBJ2-5; TRBD2 matches at 8 bases. The V segment lost 8 bases and the J segment 5 bases; nucleotides outside the gene matches: 16. The CDR3 spans 16 residues. Germline loops: CDR1 MDHEN, CDR2 SYDVKM. CDR3 residues: CASQGGLAGGLETQYF. The CDR3 nucleotides are TGTGCCAGCCAGGGAGGACTCGCGGGGGGCTTGGAGACCCAGTACTTC.

This chain links TRBV12-3 or TRBV12-4 with TRBJ2-7, with TRBD2 identical over 9 bases. The J call is in doubt because the DNA end fits TRBJ2-5 better. The CDR3 contains 15 residues. DNA of the CDR3: TGTGCCAGCAGTTTACTAGGGACTAGCTTTGGGACCCAGTACTTC. Its translation: CASSLLGTSFGTQYF.

This clonotype was picked up a small number of times. The chain has TRBV29-1 and TRBJ1-2; D might be TRBD1 (5 bases). The CDR3 has 13 residues. Germline CDR1 is SQVTM and CDR2 is ANQGSEA. V shed 3 bases and J shed 6 bases, with 14 bases lying between them. The CDR3 bases are TGCAGCGTTGATATAGGGGCGGGTCATGGCTACACCTTC. It codes for CSVDIGAGHGYTF.

This clonotype was counted between two and nine times. The chain is built from TRBV27 and TRBJ2-3; the D gene is possibly TRBD2 (6 bases). Germline CDR1 MNHEY, CDR2 SMNVEV (reference sequence). The CDR3 spans 14 residues. V was shortened by 7 bases and J by 3 bases, with 14 bases between the two germline ends. The DNA of the CDR3 is TGTGCCAGCATCCCCGCGGGGCGTACAGATACGCAGTATTTT. As protein: CASIPAGRTDTQYF.

There are a few counts of this clonotype. The J gene is TRBJ2-3, the V gene TRBV6-6, with 7 bases that match TRBD1. The CDR3 spans 16 residues. V lost 0 bases to trimming and J lost 1 base; unmatched junction nucleotides: 4. Germline V CDR1 and CDR2: MNHNY, SVGAGI (reference sequence). CDR3 residues: CASSYSMGTGTDTQYF. Here the CDR3 DNA reads TGTGCCAGCAGTTACTCGATGGGGACAGGCACAGATACGCAGTATTTT.

To note about this clonotype: A much larger clone is a single base away; this may be a read error. J is TRBJ2-1 and V is TRBV20-1; 11 bases line up with TRBD2. This CDR3 spans 15 amino acids. Trimming cost V 3 bases and J 10 bases; bases outside gene matches: 11. Per germline, CDR1 DFQATT and CDR2 SNEGSKA (reference sequence). CDR3 loop: CSASPGTSGGYEQFF. DNA for the CDR3: TGCAGTGCTAGTCCCGGGACTAGCGGAGGCTACGAGCAGTTCTTC.

There are a few counts of this clonotype. The chain uses TRBV27 and TRBJ2-7; 7 nucleotides match TRBD1. The germline V gene has CDR1 MNHEY and CDR2 SMNVEV (reference sequence). This CDR3 contains 15 residues. The ends lost 2 bases at V and 4 bases at J; junction bases unmatched: 8. CDR3 nucleotide sequence: TGTGCCAGCAGTTTAGCTTGGCAGGGGGTTTACGAGCAGTACTTC. Its protein is CASSLAWQGVYEQYF.

The sample holds a few counts of this clonotype. This chain links TRBV7-9 with TRBJ2-7; tentative D call: TRBD1 (6 bases). The germline gives CDR1 SEHNR, CDR2 FQNEAQ (reference sequence). The V and J ends lost 6 bases and 0 bases respectively, with 15 bases between them. The CDR3 runs 15 residues. The CDR3 DNA is TGTGCCAGCAGTGCTGAAGGGGACACCTCCTACGAGCAGTACTTC. Its translation: CASSAEGDTSYEQYF.

A word on this clonotype: The germline gene is not matched at one end of the junction; a read error may be the cause. V usage is TRBV18 and J usage is TRBJ2-5; D call uncertain. This CDR3 is 13 amino acids long. Germline V gene lookup returns CDR1 KGHSH and CDR2 LQKENI. This CDR3 reads CASSPEFQGTQYF. CDR3 DNA: TGTGCCAGCTCACCAGAATTCCAAGGGACCCAGTACTTC.

The gene calls are TRBV9 and TRBJ2-1; TRBD1 agrees at 7 bases. This CDR3 contains 15 residues. V was clipped by 4 bases and J by 9 bases; unmatched bases: 13. CDR1 is SGDLS and CDR2 is YYNGEE in the germline V gene. The CDR3 spells CASSPTGKRAPEQFF. CDR3 nucleotides: TGTGCCAGCAGCCCGACAGGGAAACGAGCACCTGAGCAGTTCTTC.